Presented here are 10 T cell receptor beta chains from one specimen sequenced in a study of control samples from healthy donors and cancer patients. Measured with immunoSEQ multiplex PCR; TCRdb has only the in-frame clones, and not every one. Counted here are some 120,000 clones, 70% to 90% occurring once; the ten biggest clones make up about 3.4%. Sequenced input: blood. The receptors here all came from a man between 50 and 59 years old in good health.

The chain is built from TRBV28 and TRBJ1-4; no definite D call. The CDR3 runs 14 residues. Trimming left V 3 bases short and J 5 bases short, with 10 bases between. Germline V gives CDR1 MDHEN, CDR2 SYDVKM. CDR3 sequence reads: CASSFGVGNEKLFF. The CDR3 DNA reads as TGTGCCAGCAGTTTTGGTGTCGGGAATGAAAAACTGTTTTTT.

The chain couples TRBV5-1 to TRBJ1-4, with TRBD1 as a possible D gene (5 bases). CDR1 is SGHRS, CDR2 YFSETQ, per germline. V gave up 4 bases and J gave up 0 bases, with 10 bases separating them. The CDR3 covers 15 residues. The CDR3 protein is CASSRSTATNEKLFF. The CDR3, as DNA: TGCGCCAGCAGCCGTTCGACAGCAACTAATGAAAAACTGTTTTTT.

The rearrangement uses TRBV3-1 (or the pseudogene TRBV3-2) and TRBJ1-1, with TRBD1 as a possible D gene (5 bases). CDR1 and CDR2 (germline): LGHDT, YNNKEL (reference sequence). This CDR3 is 14 amino acids long. Trimming removed 0 bases at V and 2 bases at J, with 7 bases between. This CDR3 is CASSQEGVNTEAFF. The DNA for the CDR3 is TGTGCCAGCAGCCAAGAAGGGGTTAACACTGAAGCTTTCTTT.

V and J are TRBV5-5 and TRBJ1-6; D perhaps matches TRBD1 (5 bases). Trimming took off 4 bases at V and 7 bases at J, with 15 bases between the two ends. This CDR3 is built from 15 residues. Germline CDR1 and CDR2: SGHKS and YYEKEE (reference sequence). The chain's CDR3 is CASSRTAGWNSPLHF. As DNA, the CDR3 is TGTGCCAGCAGCCGAACCGCAGGGTGGAATTCACCCCTCCACTTT. The full variable domain, with the rest looked up from reference TRBV5-5 and TRBJ1-6, is DAGVTQSPTHLIKTRGQQVTLRCSPISGHKSVSWYQQVLGQGPQFIFQYYEKEERGRGNFPDRFSARQFPNYSSELNVNALLLGDSALYLCASSRTAGWNSPLHFGNGTRLTVT.

The rearrangement links TRBV7-9 to TRBJ1-2; 10 bases map to TRBD1. CDR1 and CDR2 from the germline V gene are SEHNR and FQNEAQ (reference sequence). J lost 3 bases, V lost 1 base, and 2 bases had no gene match. This CDR3 has 15 amino acids. The CDR3 DNA reads TGTGCCAGCAGCTTAGGGGGGACAGGGGACTATGGCTACACCTTC. It is translated as CASSLGGTGDYGYTF.

The V call is TRBV7-9, the J call TRBJ2-7; D is unresolved. Trimming shortened V by 5 bases and J by 3 bases, and 11 bases separated the two germline ends. CDR3 length equals 13 residues. Germline loops: CDR1 SEHNR, CDR2 FQNEAQ (reference sequence). DNA for the CDR3: TGTGCCAGCAGCCAGACCGGGTTCTACGAGCAGTACTTC. Translated, it gives CASSQTGFYEQYF.

The chain is built from TRBV5-4 and TRBJ1-1, with 7 bases matching TRBD1. The CDR3 spans 14 residues. Germline V gene lookup returns CDR1 SGHNT and CDR2 YYREEE (reference sequence). J lost 0 bases, V lost 3 bases, and 2 bases had no gene match. The CDR3 sequence: CASSSGQVNTEAFF. As DNA, the CDR3 is TGTGCCAGCAGCTCAGGACAGGTGAACACTGAAGCTTTCTTT.

The chain has TRBV3-1 (or the pseudogene TRBV3-2) and TRBJ2-2; 10 bases match TRBD2. Germline trimming cut 5 bases from V and 7 bases from J; bases unmatched to any gene: 7. The V gene's germline CDR1 is LGHDT and CDR2 YNNKEL (reference sequence). CDR3 length: 15 residues. CDR3 sequence: CASSVKRGGSGELFF. The CDR3 DNA is TGTGCCAGCAGCGTAAAGCGGGGGGGCAGCGGGGAGCTGTTTTTT.

J is TRBJ1-2 and V is TRBV2; D gene unclear. Trimming took off 6 bases at V and 8 bases at J, with 16 bases between the two ends. CDR3 length equals 13 residues. Germline-derived CDR1 and CDR2 are SNHLY and FYNNEI. The CDR3 DNA reads TGTGCCAGCAGCCTCAGTAGATTCTACGGCTACACCTTC. The encoded protein is CASSLSRFYGYTF.

This chain connects TRBV9 to TRBJ2-3; D is perhaps TRBD2 (5 bases). This CDR3 region has 14 residues. The germline V gene encodes CDR1 SGDLS and CDR2 YYNGEE. Trimming took 3 bases from V and 6 from J, leaving 14 bases between them. The CDR3: CASSAGITWDTQYF. The CDR3 nucleotides read TGTGCCAGCAGCGCCGGGATTACATGGGATACGCAGTATTTT.